This T cell receptor (beta chain) was recovered during a study of OX40 agonist ivuxolimab in advanced cancers. Broadly, across the study: Ivuxolimab was an agonistic, fully human IgG2 monoclonal antibody directed against OX40 (CD134), a costimulatory receptor. Partial responses occurred in three dose-escalation patients: two with cutaneous melanoma and one with hepatocellular carcinoma. The monotherapy dose-escalation portion (N ≈ 55 patients) of the phase I ivuxolimab trial is reported in the paper. The purpose of peripheral TCRbeta sequencing was to test whether ivuxolimab changed TCR sequence diversity and led to clonal T-cell expansion. Patients were allowed to have had prior anti-PD-1, anti-PD-L1 or anti-CTLA-4 therapy, and around 43% of the dose-escalation patients had been treated with checkpoint inhibitors. Of the 50 to 55 patients in dose escalation, about 20 had hepatocellular carcinoma, approximately 15 had melanoma, 9 had renal cell carcinoma and 9 had head and neck cancer. In the dose-escalation cohort, approximately 82% of patients were male, and the mean age was around 60 years, with a range of roughly 20 to 85. Intravenous ivuxolimab was administered to patients every 2 weeks at six dose levels: 0.01, 0.1, 0.3, 1.5, 3 and 10 mg/kg. Study-wide findings and limitations: After ivuxolimab, more expanded clones were found on average in CD8+ T cells than in CD4+ T cells. At doses from 0.1 to 3.0 mg/kg, clonal expansion was seen in both CD4+ and CD8+ blood T cells between baseline and week 6. Antigen specificity was not determined for the clonally expanded peripheral T cells. Low levels of normalized T-cell clonal expansion were also seen in some nonresponding patients. In the 0.1-3.0 mg/kg groups, partial responders were among the patients with the lowest normalized peripheral clonal expansion, particularly in CD8+ T cells.

Genomic DNA was isolated from the sorted cells so that the TCRbeta CDR3 region could be sequenced. The immunoSEQ Assay was used for sequencing of TCRbeta CDR3 regions. TCRdb retrieved this table from immuneACCESS and kept in-frame rearrangements only. Not all clones are present; in checked studies, unresolved V genes account for under half, and no reason is known for the remainder. The sample table lists about 79,000 clones, approximately 85% of them with a count of one. Less than 4.5% of the sample comes from the top ten. Comment on this clone: Its cognate antigen has yet to be identified. Qualities for individual bases were not recorded, and no much larger clone is one base off.

The trial excluded patients who had a history of autoimmune disease or were on systemic immunosuppression. In every dose cohort, peripheral blood was drawn for TCR sequencing at baseline, cycle 4 day 1, and cycle 7 day 1. Samples came from an open-label, multicenter, first-in-human phase I dose-escalation trial of ivuxolimab. The trial enrolled adults with locally advanced or metastatic head and neck squamous cell, hepatocellular, melanoma or renal cell carcinoma. Before TCR sequencing, CD4+ and CD8+ T cells were separately sorted from peripheral blood. The source was CD4+ or CD8+ T cells sorted from blood, collected in a trial of the OX40 agonist ivuxolimab. This clonotype originated in an adult with an advanced solid tumor such as melanoma, head and neck, liver or kidney cancer.

The CDR3 reads CASSLWGPATQYF. In nucleotide form, the sequence is TGTGCCAGCAGTTTATGGGGGCCGGCGACCCAGTACTTC. Here the chain combines TRBV28 and TRBJ2-5; tentative D gene TRBD1, with 5 bases matching. CDR1 MDHEN and CDR2 SYDVKM are derived from the germline V gene. V drops 0 bases and J drops 7 bases, leaving 9 bases in between. CDR3 length: 13 amino acids, cysteine to phenylalanine. Of all the DNA, just the CDR3 is kept, 39 bases in frame from base 1.